A single sample is the source of the 26 T cell receptor beta chains below, sequenced in a study of blood T cell repertoires in COVID-19. The method was immunoSEQ multiplex PCR; TCRdb's version includes in-frame clones alone and lacks a portion of them. In the table there are some 310,000 clones, around 87% of which are singletons. The sample comprised peripheral blood. Every receptor here comes from a man aged 50 to 60 with active or convalescent COVID-19.

The chain has TRBV5-1 and TRBJ1-5; 12 bases are a match to TRBD1. CDR1 and CDR2 from the germline V gene are SGHRS and YFSETQ. The CDR3 sequence is 18 residues long. J was trimmed by 5 bases and V by 4 bases; bases with no gene match: 13. In DNA, the CDR3 is TGCGCCAGCAGCGCCGGGCCGGGACAGGGGGCGGAGGATCAGCCCCAGCATTTT. This codes for CASSAGPGQGAEDQPQHF.

The chain is built from TRBV2 and TRBJ2-5, with D perhaps matching TRBD2 (5 bases). Germline loops: CDR1 SNHLY, CDR2 FYNNEI. Trimming removed 3 bases from V and 1 base from J, with 9 bases in between. The CDR3 is 14 residues long. The CDR3 loop is CASSDSGLQETQYF. The DNA for the CDR3 is TGTGCCAGCAGTGACAGCGGCCTCCAAGAGACCCAGTACTTC.

The chain combines TRBV18 with TRBJ1-5; 7 positions match TRBD1. Trimming removed 4 bases from V and 5 bases from J; junction bases left unmatched: 5. There are 14 residues in the CDR3. The germline V gene encodes CDR1 KGHSH and CDR2 LQKENI. DNA of the CDR3: TGTGCCAGCTCACTTACAGGGGAGGATCAGCCCCAGCATTTT. Its translation is CASSLTGEDQPQHF.

V gene TRBV2 combines with J gene TRBJ1-5; D gene ambiguous. Per the germline V gene, CDR1 is SNHLY and CDR2 is FYNNEI. This CDR3 has 14 amino acids. The V and J ends lost 2 bases and 0 bases respectively, with 5 bases between them. Here the CDR3 reads CASSESDSNQPQHF. The CDR3 DNA is TGTGCCAGCAGTGAAAGCGATAGCAATCAGCCCCAGCATTTT.

The chain combines TRBV7-6 with TRBJ2-3; 9 bases align to TRBD1. The CDR3 covers 15 residues. Looked up from germline, CDR1 is SGHVS and CDR2 is FNYEAQ. J gave up 6 bases and V 1 base, and 5 bases lay outside the gene matches. This chain's CDR3 is CASSLGTGQGDTQYF. CDR3 nucleotides: TGTGCCAGCAGCTTAGGGACCGGACAGGGGGATACGCAGTATTTT.

This rearrangement joins TRBV4-2 to TRBJ1-5; 9 bases fit TRBD1. J gave up 5 bases and V 1 base, and 3 bases lay outside the gene matches. The length of the CDR3 is 15 residues. The germline gives CDR1 LGHNA, CDR2 YNFKEQ. The CDR3 here is CASSQGDRVDQPQHF. CDR3 bases: TGTGCCAGCAGCCAAGGGGACAGGGTAGATCAGCCCCAGCATTTT.

This clone is a singleton in its sample. The junction does not match germline at one end; this may be a read error. The rearrangement links TRBV15 to TRBJ1-2; 7 positions agree with TRBD1. This CDR3 spans 15 amino acids. Germline CDR1 LNHNV, CDR2 YYDKDF (reference sequence). The CDR3 protein is CATSRFQQTGSGDSF. The CDR3 DNA follows: TGTGCCACCAGCAGATTTCAGCAGACAGGGTCGGGGGATTCCTTC.

This rearrangement joins TRBV4-3 to TRBJ1-4; D possibly corresponds to TRBD1 (5 bases). Germline V gene sequence: CDR1 LGHNA, CDR2 YSLEER. The CDR3 length is 16 residues. Trimming stripped 0 bases from V and 4 bases from J, with 12 bases between. The CDR3 region has the DNA TGCGCCAGCAGCCAAGATCCGGCAGGGTTTAATGAAAAACTGTTTTTT. Translated: CASSQDPAGFNEKLFF.

The gene calls are TRBV10-3 and TRBJ2-1, with D possibly TRBD2 on 5 matching bases. Germline loops: CDR1 ENHRY, CDR2 SYGVKD. V lost 0 bases and J lost 0, with 12 bases in between. This CDR3 has 17 amino acids. This CDR3 is CAISESGSGGSYNEQFF. CDR3 coding DNA: TGTGCCATCAGTGAGTCAGGGAGCGGAGGCTCCTACAATGAGCAGTTCTTC.

This clone was seen more than once but under ten times. The V gene is TRBV27, the J gene TRBJ2-7, with 7 bases matching TRBD1. V was clipped by 1 base and J by 2 bases; unmatched bases: 8. This CDR3 is built from 16 residues. In germline, CDR1 is MNHEY, CDR2 SMNVEV (reference sequence). CDR3 residues: CASSLFGAGGAYEQYF. The CDR3 coding sequence is TGTGCCAGCAGTTTATTCGGGGCAGGGGGAGCCTACGAGCAGTACTTC.

The rearrangement joins TRBV28 to TRBJ1-1, with 9 bases aligning to TRBD1. Losses at the gene ends were 8 bases for V and 5 bases for J; bases not matched to a gene: 9. The germline V gene encodes CDR1 MDHEN and CDR2 SYDVKM. This CDR3 is 14 amino acids long. CDR3 amino acids: CASAHPDRGTEAFF. In DNA, the CDR3 is TGTGCCAGCGCCCACCCAGACAGGGGGACTGAAGCTTTCTTT.

The gene calls are TRBV27 and TRBJ2-1; 15 bases map to TRBD2. Germline assignment: CDR1 MNHEY and CDR2 SMNVEV (reference sequence). The CDR3 is made up of 19 amino acids. The trim removed 2 bases at V and 0 bases at J, leaving 5 bases unmatched. CDR3 nucleotide sequence: TGTGCCAGCAGTTTAGGACTAGCGGGAGGGCCTGGCTCCTACAATGAGCAGTTCTTC. Translation: CASSLGLAGGPGSYNEQFF.

The V and J genes are TRBV5-8 and TRBJ2-5, with TRBD2 matching 13 bases. This CDR3 is 16 amino acids long. With 4 bases clipped from V and 4 bases from J, the junction kept 7 bases outside the gene matches. Germline lookup yields CDR1 SGHTS and CDR2 YDEGEE. CDR3 coding DNA: TGTGCCAGCAGCGTCGGACTAGCGGGAGATTTAGAGACCCAGTACTTC. As protein: CASSVGLAGDLETQYF.

V usage is TRBV5-5 and J usage is TRBJ1-1; D remains unclear. Trimming took off 4 bases at V and 3 bases at J, with 4 bases between the two ends. This CDR3 has 11 amino acids. Germline V gene lookup returns CDR1 SGHKS and CDR2 YYEKEE (reference sequence). Here the CDR3 reads CASSIDTEAFF. The CDR3 DNA is TGTGCCAGCAGCATCGACACTGAAGCTTTCTTT.

The J gene is TRBJ2-5, the V gene TRBV5-1; 9 nucleotides agree with TRBD1. Trimming at V came to 8 bases and at J to 1 base, leaving 9 bases not matched to a gene. Germline CDR1 SGHRS, CDR2 YFSETQ. This CDR3 is built from 15 residues. The CDR3 loop reads CASSAGTGSQETQYF. The DNA for the CDR3 is TGCGCCAGTTCCGCCGGGACAGGGTCCCAAGAGACCCAGTACTTC.

Details on this clone: The identical CDR3 is also encoded by other nucleotide sequences in the sample. The chain uses TRBV5-1 and TRBJ1-1; D remains ambiguous. From germline, CDR1 is SGHRS and CDR2 YFSETQ. The length of the CDR3 is 13 residues. V was clipped by 0 bases and J by 0 bases, with 3 bases between them. CDR3 DNA: TGCGCCAGCAGCTTGGGCGTGAACACTGAAGCTTTCTTT. Translating gives CASSLGVNTEAFF.

The chain recombines TRBV7-8 with TRBJ1-2; no reliable D call. The germline V and J ends were trimmed by 2 bases and 5 bases, with 15 bases remaining between them. CDR1 is SGHVS, CDR2 FQNEAQ, per germline. The CDR3 is made up of 15 amino acids. In nucleotides, the CDR3 is TGTGCCAGCAGCTTAACTTCCCGGGTCTTTTATGGCTACACCTTC. Translation gives CASSLTSRVFYGYTF. The full variable domain, its missing parts supplied by reference TRBV7-8 and TRBJ1-2, is GAGVSQSPRYKVAKRGQDVALRCDPISGHVSLFWYQQALGQGPEFLTYFQNEAQLDKSGLPSDRFFAERPEGSVSTLKIQRTQQEDSAVYLCASSLTSRVFYGYTFGSGTRLTVV.

The chain links TRBV7-9 to TRBJ1-1; TRBD1 matches at 11 bases. The length of the CDR3 is 15 residues. Germline trimming cut 5 bases from V and 5 bases from J; bases unmatched to any gene: 7. Germline-derived CDR1 and CDR2 are SEHNR and FQNEAQ (reference sequence). The CDR3 loop reads CASSPSGQGATEAFF. The CDR3 DNA reads TGTGCCAGCAGCCCCTCAGGACAGGGGGCTACTGAAGCTTTCTTT.

Only a few counts were recorded for this clone. The chain couples TRBV28 to TRBJ2-1; 7 bases align to TRBD2. This CDR3 comprises 15 residues. Looked up from germline, CDR1 is MDHEN and CDR2 is SYDVKM. Trimming removed 10 bases from V and 2 bases from J; junction bases left unmatched: 11. CDR3 nucleotide sequence: TGTGCCACACAACCCCAGCGGGGCACCTACAATGAGCAGTTCTTC. As protein: CATQPQRGTYNEQFF.

The chain employs TRBV15 and TRBJ1-5; TRBD1 agrees at 10 bases. Unmatched junction bases numbered 8, after V lost 1 base and J lost 2 bases. The CDR3 contains 18 residues. Germline-derived CDR1 and CDR2 are LNHNV and YYDKDF (reference sequence). DNA of the CDR3: TGTGCCACCAGCAGAGTGGGGGACAGGGGATTAGGCAATCAGCCCCAGCATTTT. Translation: CATSRVGDRGLGNQPQHF. The variable domain in full, with the rest retrieved from reference TRBV15 and TRBJ1-5, is DAMVIQNPRYQVTQFGKPVTLSCSQTLNHNVMYWYQQKSSQAPKLLFHYYDKDFNNEADTPDNFQSRRPNTSFCFLDIRSPGLGDTAMYLCATSRVGDRGLGNQPQHFGDGTRLSIL.

V gene TRBV10-3 combines with J gene TRBJ1-4; D is possibly TRBD1 (5 bases). CDR1 is ENHRY and CDR2 is SYGVKD in the germline V gene. The CDR3 extends over 14 amino acids. Trimming removed 2 bases from V and 6 bases from J, with 10 bases in between. Here the CDR3 reads CAISEGGVDEKLFF. The CDR3 region has the DNA TGTGCCATCAGTGAGGGGGGGGTGGATGAAAAACTGTTTTTT.

This clone showed up just once. The chain links TRBV20-1 to TRBJ2-7; maybe TRBD1 (5 bases). Trimming left V 3 bases short and J 6 bases short, with 9 bases between. The CDR3 consists of 11 residues. From germline, CDR1 is DFQATT and CDR2 SNEGSKA (reference sequence). Written as DNA, the CDR3 is TGCAGTGCTAGCCAGGGAAGCGAGCAGTACTTC. It yields the protein CSASQGSEQYF.

The rearrangement links TRBV9 to TRBJ1-1; the match to TRBD1 covers 9 bases. The trim removed 0 bases at V and 1 base at J, leaving 7 bases unmatched. The CDR3 has 17 residues. The germline V gene has CDR1 SGDLS and CDR2 YYNGEE. CDR3 coding DNA: TGTGCCAGCAGCGTAGCCCTCCTGACAGGGGGGAACACTGAAGCTTTCTTT. It encodes CASSVALLTGGNTEAFF.

The rearrangement joins TRBV9 to TRBJ2-1, with 8 bases that match TRBD2. This CDR3 comprises 15 residues. Germline CDR1 and CDR2: SGDLS and YYNGEE. The J segment lost 7 bases and the V segment lost 2 bases, leaving 8 bases of the junction unmatched. Here the CDR3 DNA reads TGTGCCAGCAGCGTGAGCGGGGGTATGAGGAATGAGCAGTTCTTC. Amino acid sequence: CASSVSGGMRNEQFF.

The chain has TRBV28 and TRBJ1-1; TRBD1 might be the D (6 bases). The CDR3 has 15 residues. Trimming removed 3 bases at V and 0 bases at J, with 11 bases between. The germline gives CDR1 MDHEN, CDR2 SYDVKM. In DNA form, the CDR3 reads TGTGCCAGCAGTTTGGGGGCCTCCCTGAACACTGAAGCTTTCTTT. It codes for CASSLGASLNTEAFF. The full variable domain, in which reference TRBV28 and TRBJ1-1 provide the parts outside the CDR3, is DVKVTQSSRYLVKRTGEKVFLECVQDMDHENMFWYRQDPGLGLRLIYFSYDVKMKEKGDIPEGYSVSREKKERFSLILESASTNQTSMYLCASSLGASLNTEAFFGQGTRLTVV.

This clone showed up just once. The chain combines TRBV9 with TRBJ2-1, with D possibly matching TRBD1 (5 bases). The CDR3 runs 14 residues. V was shortened by 3 bases and J by 6 bases, with 13 bases between the two germline ends. In germline, CDR1 is SGDLS, CDR2 YYNGEE. CDR3 protein: CASSARALGNEQFF. CDR3 bases: TGTGCCAGCAGCGCCAGGGCTCTCGGCAATGAGCAGTTCTTC.